This T cell receptor (beta chain) appears in the sequencing data of a study of cytomegalovirus exposure and HLA in healthy donors. About the study: Approximately 190 million T cells yielded 100 million or so unique TCR beta sequences in earlier analysis.

Comment on this clone: Antigen unknown.

This CDR3 spans 18 amino acids. V was cut by 6 bases and J by 1 base, with 26 bases left in between. Germline CDR1 is SGHNT and CDR2 is YYREEE (reference sequence). Study-level points and caveats: A later analysis found TCR association rates differed by HLA locus, highest for DRB1 and lowest for HLA-C. The study recorded 150 to 200 TCR beta chains that were cytomegalovirus-associated. Despite most TCR sequences being rare, some public TCRs occurred in many donors.

13 Jbeta primers and 60 Vbeta primers were used for the PCR. Profiled with immunoSEQ multiplex PCR; TCRdb holds only in-frame clones, not every one. In the table there are more than 250,000 clones, about 90% of which are singletons. The chain joins TRBV5-4 to TRBJ2-7; D possibly corresponds to TRBD1 (6 bases). Sequencing was carried out using PBMCs. The origin of this receptor is a woman aged 18-29 years in good health and CMV-seronegative. The DNA for the CDR3 is TGTGCCAGCACCTTTAAACCTGGGTCCGCTACAGGGTCCTACGAGCAGTACTTC. Protein product: CASTFKPGSATGSYEQYF.